The 15 T cell receptor beta chains below all came from one sample that was sequenced in a study of vaccination effects on CD4 cells after COVID-19 (dated by TCRdb to the early 2020s). Antigens for these TCRs are unknown. In the ViraFEST assay, PBMC were stimulated with viral peptide pools, and antigen-specific CD4+ T cell clonotypes were then identified by expansion using TCR sequencing. After around 11 days of culture, CD4+ T cells were isolated with the EasySep CD4+ T cell isolation kit. Receptor amplification or capture employed the immunoSEQ multiplex PCR assay. TCRdb retrieved this table from immuneACCESS and kept in-frame rearrangements only. Not all clones are present; in checked studies, unresolved V genes account for under half, and no reason is known for the remainder. Recorded for this sample are tens of thousands of clones; approximately 74% of them occurred a single time. The top ten clonotypes cover 1.5% to 2% of the sample.

The material was CD4+ T cells from PBMCs cultured with HCoV-229E spike peptides, obtained before COVID-19 vaccination. Sample cell subset or site, as interpreted from the label and publication: HCoV-229E spike overlapping peptide pool stimulation. The source is a human donor who received a COVID-19 vaccine.

This clone has only a few counts. V usage is TRBV10-1 and J usage is TRBJ2-2, with 8 bases lining up with TRBD1. Germline V gene sequence: CDR1 WNHNN, CDR2 SYGVQD (reference sequence). This CDR3 is 16 amino acids long. V shed 4 bases and J 0 bases; nucleotides not matched to a gene: 4. The CDR3 protein is CASSASDRANTGELFF. CDR3 bases: TGCGCCAGCAGTGCCTCGGACAGGGCGAACACCGGGGAGCTGTTTTTT.

V and J are TRBV9 and TRBJ2-1; 8 bases are a match to TRBD1. Germline CDR1 reads SGDLS; CDR2 reads YYNGEE. The V gene end was trimmed by 1 base and the J gene end by 3 bases; junction bases not matched to a gene: 3. The CDR3 totals 15 residues. CDR3 sequence (DNA): TGTGCCAGCAGCGTACGGACAGGGAACTACAATGAGCAGTTCTTC. Amino acids: CASSVRTGNYNEQFF.

This clone was seen a handful of times. Mismatch with germline at one junction end may stem from a read error. The chain has TRBV5-1 and TRBJ2-5, with TRBD2 matching over 10 bases. Germline V lookup: CDR1 SGHRS, CDR2 YFSETQ. This CDR3 is built from 16 residues. CDR3 sequence reads: CASSLGLAGAQGTQYF. CDR3 coding DNA: TGCGCCAGCAGCTTGGGGCTAGCGGGGGCCCAAGGGACCCAGTACTTC.

This clone came up once. This sample also contains other DNA sequences that code for the same CDR3. The V call is TRBV30, the J call TRBJ1-1, with D perhaps TRBD1 (6 bases). The V end was cut by 0 bases, the J end by 1 base, with 6 bases between. The CDR3 spans 13 residues. Looked up from germline, CDR1 is GTSNPN and CDR2 is SVGIG (reference sequence). For the CDR3, the DNA is TGTGCCTGGAGTGTACAGGGGAACACTGAAGCTTTCTTT. It translates to CAWSVQGNTEAFF.

The chain has TRBV6-6 and TRBJ2-7; D possibly corresponds to TRBD2 (5 bases). Looked up from germline, CDR1 is MNHNY and CDR2 is SVGAGI (reference sequence). V shed 6 bases and J shed 4 bases, with 22 bases lying between them. The CDR3 consists of 16 residues. In nucleotides, the CDR3 is TGTGCCAGCAGCATATCAAGCGGAGCTCGGTTATACGAGCAGTACGTC. It specifies CASSISSGARLYEQYV.

This clone appeared a few times. The chain carries TRBV5-1 and TRBJ2-1; no clear D. V was shortened by 0 bases and J by 0 bases, with 4 bases between the two germline ends. CDR1 and CDR2 from the germline V gene are SGHRS and YFSETQ. The CDR3 loop spans 14 amino acids. CDR3 sequence: CASSLDGSYNEQFF. In DNA form, the CDR3 reads TGCGCCAGCAGCTTGGACGGCTCCTACAATGAGCAGTTCTTC.

The chain recombines TRBV4-1 with TRBJ2-5, with 10 bases aligning to TRBD1. The CDR3 sequence is 16 residues long. J was trimmed by 6 bases and V by 5 bases; bases with no gene match: 12. CDR1 is MGHRA and CDR2 is YSYEKL in the germline V gene. The CDR3 loop reads CASSTFPGQGKKTQYF. Written as DNA, the CDR3 is TGCGCCAGCAGCACTTTTCCGGGACAGGGGAAGAAGACCCAGTACTTC.

In DNA, the CDR3 is TGTGCCAGCAGTTTGGGACTAGCGGGGACCTACGAGCAGTACGTC. It is translated as CASSLGLAGTYEQYV. J is TRBJ2-7 and V is TRBV28; 13 nucleotides agree with TRBD2. The CDR3 is 15 amino acids. V lost 3 bases, J lost 2 bases, and 1 base stayed unmatched. Germline V gene data show CDR1 as MDHEN and CDR2 as SYDVKM.

The gene calls are TRBV18 and TRBJ1-1; the D gene is possibly TRBD1 (5 bases). V dropped 5 bases and J dropped 0 bases, with 10 bases sitting between them. The CDR3 spans 14 residues. Per the germline V gene, CDR1 is KGHSH and CDR2 is LQKENI. In DNA form, the CDR3 reads TGTGCCAGCTCAACGACAGACATGAACACTGAAGCTTTCTTT. This codes for CASSTTDMNTEAFF.

The genes are TRBV3-1 (or the pseudogene TRBV3-2) and TRBJ1-2; 7 bases line up with TRBD1. This CDR3 is 16 amino acids long. Germline assignment: CDR1 LGHDT and CDR2 YNNKEL (reference sequence). J lost 2 bases, V lost 0 bases, and 6 bases had no gene match. CDR3 nucleotides: TGTGCCAGCAGCCAAGAGAGGACAGGTAACAACTATGGCTACACCTTC. Translation gives CASSQERTGNNYGYTF.

This rearrangement joins TRBV28 to TRBJ1-6; 7 nucleotides agree with TRBD1. V shed 7 bases and J 9 bases; nucleotides not matched to a gene: 6. From germline, CDR1 is MDHEN and CDR2 SYDVKM. The CDR3 covers 13 residues. The CDR3 here is CASIRDRASPLHF. CDR3 nucleotide sequence: TGTGCCAGCATTCGAGACAGGGCTTCACCCCTCCACTTT. The full variable domain, with the rest looked up from reference TRBV28 and TRBJ1-6, is DVKVTQSSRYLVKRTGEKVFLECVQDMDHENMFWYRQDPGLGLRLIYFSYDVKMKEKGDIPEGYSVSREKKERFSLILESASTNQTSMYLCASIRDRASPLHFGNGTRLTVT.

V is TRBV27 and J is TRBJ1-1; D remains ambiguous. The germline CDR1 and CDR2 sequences are MNHEY and SMNVEV (reference sequence). CDR3 length equals 14 residues. The ends were cut back, 3 bases at V and 3 bases at J, with 11 bases in the middle. The DNA for the CDR3 is TGTGCCAGCAGTTTCTCCAGGTTGGACACTGAAGCTTTCTTT. Its translation: CASSFSRLDTEAFF.

This chain joins TRBV7-8 and TRBJ2-5; D may be TRBD1 or TRBD2 (5 bases each). Germline CDR1 SGHVS, CDR2 FQNEAQ. The CDR3 covers 15 residues. V lost 1 base, J lost 3 bases, and 12 bases lay in between. This CDR3 is CASSLVGTAKETQYF. The CDR3 DNA reads TGTGCCAGCAGCTTAGTTGGGACCGCAAAAGAGACCCAGTACTTC.

The chain uses TRBV10-1 and TRBJ1-4; 10 bases are a match to TRBD1. Germline V gives CDR1 WNHNN, CDR2 SYGVQD (reference sequence). The ends lost 6 bases at V and 5 bases at J; junction bases unmatched: 3. The CDR3 contains 14 residues. CDR3 in amino acids: CASSATGGNEKLFF. CDR3 sequence (DNA): TGCGCCAGCAGCGCGACAGGGGGCAATGAAAAACTGTTTTTT.

The gene calls are TRBV5-1 and TRBJ2-3; possible D gene TRBD1, 5 bases. CDR1 SGHRS and CDR2 YFSETQ come from the germline V gene. CDR3 length: 14 amino acids. Trimming took off 4 bases at V and 4 bases at J, with 13 bases between the two ends. The CDR3 region has the DNA TGCGCCAGCAGCGCACAGGTAGGGGCAGATACGCAGTATTTT. The encoded protein is CASSAQVGADTQYF.